This T cell receptor beta chain was captured in a study of T cells in localized non-small cell lung cancer. V was trimmed by 6 bases and J by 6 bases, leaving 12 bases between them. This CDR3 comprises 13 residues. Germline V gene data show CDR1 as MNHEY and CDR2 as SVGAGI. Profiling relied on immunoSEQ multiplex PCR, and the TCRdb table lists in-frame clones only, not all of them. This sample has some 85,000 clones, with about three quarters found just once. Sequenced here: PBMCs, sampled before any cancer treatment. The origin of this receptor is a man aged 35 to 69 with stage II squamous cell lung carcinoma. The chain couples TRBV6-5 to TRBJ2-4, with a tentative D call TRBD2 (5 bases). CDR3 residues: CASRGDTGNIQYF. DNA for the CDR3: TGTGCCAGCAGGGGAGACACTGGAAACATTCAGTACTTC.